This TCR beta chain came from a study of lymphopenia after photon versus proton radiotherapy. A note on this clone: What it binds is unknown.

Sequenced by immunoSEQ multiplex PCR; TCRdb stores in-frame clones only, minus some. Here the sample spans 50,000 to 60,000 clones, 92% being singletons. The length of the CDR3 is 16 residues. CDR1 is MGHRA and CDR2 is YSYEKL in the germline V gene. V was pared by 2 bases and J by 0 bases, with 3 bases of the junction left unmatched. Study results and limitations: Oligoclonal CD8+ Temra expansion after nadir drove photon patients' diversity drop.

The receptor's source is a woman aged 40 to 50 with cholangiocarcinoma. This chain links TRBV4-1 with TRBJ2-5; 10 bases match TRBD2. The sample in question was peripheral blood, obtained from a patient treated with photon-based radiotherapy. CDR3 sequence: CASSQLSGGDQETQYF. CDR3 coding DNA: TGCGCCAGCAGCCAATTAAGCGGGGGGGACCAAGAGACCCAGTACTTC.